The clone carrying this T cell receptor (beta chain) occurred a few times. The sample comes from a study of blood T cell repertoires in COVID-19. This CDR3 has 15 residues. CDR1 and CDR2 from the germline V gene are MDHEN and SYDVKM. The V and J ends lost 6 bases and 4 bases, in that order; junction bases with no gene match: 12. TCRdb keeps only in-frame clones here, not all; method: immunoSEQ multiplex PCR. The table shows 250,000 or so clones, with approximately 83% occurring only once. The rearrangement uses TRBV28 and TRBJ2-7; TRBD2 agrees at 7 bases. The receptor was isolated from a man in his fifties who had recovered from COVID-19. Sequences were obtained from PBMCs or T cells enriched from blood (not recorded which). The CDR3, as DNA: TGTGCCAGCAGCCTAAAGGGGAGGGCCGGGTACGAGCAGTACTTC. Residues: CASSLKGRAGYEQYF.